Sequencing of this TCR beta chain was carried out in a study of post-analysis software for immune sequencing data. Overall study: As for disease course, relapsing-remitting, secondary progressive and progressive-relapsing multiple sclerosis were all included.

V gave up 2 bases and J gave up 8 bases, with 13 bases separating them. Germline V gene lookup returns CDR1 SGHRS and CDR2 YFSETQ. CDR3 length: 13 residues. Regarding the study as a whole: Elevated frequency relative to controls characterized roughly five TRBV segments in patients, TRBV5-6, TRBV5-1 and TRBV20-1 among them. Controls showed significantly higher normalized Chao1 diversity than did multiple sclerosis patients. Pronounced co-clustering by F measure was evident among identically batched samples.

TCR beta cDNA libraries had unique molecular identifiers. Hundreds of thousands of cDNA molecules came from around 1 to 10 million T cells. Each CDR3 protein is one row after TCRdb ran MiXCR on the PCR reads. The sample shows roughly 540,000 distinct CDR3 sequences, 30% to 40% of them seen only once. About this clonotype: No antigen is known for it.

The sequence derives from a girl under 18 with multiple sclerosis. Sequencing input: blood. The J gene is TRBJ1-2, the V gene TRBV5-1; D call uncertain. DNA for the CDR3: TGCGCCAGCAGCTTCTTGGCTCCTGGGGGCTACACCTTC. It translates to CASSFLAPGGYTF.